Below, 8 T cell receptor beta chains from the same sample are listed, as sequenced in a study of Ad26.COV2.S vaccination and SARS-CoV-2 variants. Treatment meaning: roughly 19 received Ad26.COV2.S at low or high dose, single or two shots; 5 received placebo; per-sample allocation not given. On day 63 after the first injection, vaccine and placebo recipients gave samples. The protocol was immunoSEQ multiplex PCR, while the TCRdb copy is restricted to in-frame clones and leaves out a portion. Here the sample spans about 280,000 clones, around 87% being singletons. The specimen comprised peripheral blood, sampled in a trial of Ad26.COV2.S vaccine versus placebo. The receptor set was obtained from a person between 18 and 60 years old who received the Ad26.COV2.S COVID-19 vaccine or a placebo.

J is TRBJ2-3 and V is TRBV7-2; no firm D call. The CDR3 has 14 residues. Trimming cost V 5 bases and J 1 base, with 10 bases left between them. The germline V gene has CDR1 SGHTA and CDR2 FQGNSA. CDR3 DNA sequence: TGTGCCAGCAGCCCATTCCCAGGCACAGATACGCAGTATTTT. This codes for CASSPFPGTDTQYF.

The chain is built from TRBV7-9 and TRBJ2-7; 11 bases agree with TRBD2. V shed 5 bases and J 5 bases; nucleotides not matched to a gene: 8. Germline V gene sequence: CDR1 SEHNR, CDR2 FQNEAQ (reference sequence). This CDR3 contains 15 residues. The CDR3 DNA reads TGTGCCAGCAGCCTACTAGGGACTAGCGGCGACGAGCAGTACTTC. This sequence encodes CASSLLGTSGDEQYF.

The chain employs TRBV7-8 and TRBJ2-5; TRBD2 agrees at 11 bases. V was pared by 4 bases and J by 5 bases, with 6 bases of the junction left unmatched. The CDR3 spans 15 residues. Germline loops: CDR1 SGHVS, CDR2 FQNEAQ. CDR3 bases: TGTGCCAGCAGCTGGACTAGCGGGCCCTGGGAGACCCAGTACTTC. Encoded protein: CASSWTSGPWETQYF.

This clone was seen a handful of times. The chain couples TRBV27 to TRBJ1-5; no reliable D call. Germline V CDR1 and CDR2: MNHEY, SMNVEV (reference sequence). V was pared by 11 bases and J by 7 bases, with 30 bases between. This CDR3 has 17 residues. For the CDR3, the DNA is TGTGCCGGCGAGTTGGGGTTTCGGCTGGGGTGGCGGCAGCCCCAGCATTTT. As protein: CAGELGFRLGWRQPQHF.

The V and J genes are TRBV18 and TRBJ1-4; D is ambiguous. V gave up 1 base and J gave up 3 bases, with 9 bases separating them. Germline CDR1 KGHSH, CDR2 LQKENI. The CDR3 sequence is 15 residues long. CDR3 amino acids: CASSPQEVPNEKLFF. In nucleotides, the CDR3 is TGTGCCAGCTCACCACAGGAGGTGCCTAATGAAAAACTGTTTTTT.

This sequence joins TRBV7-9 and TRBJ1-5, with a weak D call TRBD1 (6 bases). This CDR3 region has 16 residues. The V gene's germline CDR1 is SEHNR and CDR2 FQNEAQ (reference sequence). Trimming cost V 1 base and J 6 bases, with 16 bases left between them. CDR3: CASSLGPDRRGQPQHF. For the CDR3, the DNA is TGTGCCAGCAGCTTAGGGCCCGACAGGAGGGGTCAGCCCCAGCATTTT. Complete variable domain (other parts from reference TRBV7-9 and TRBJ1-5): DTGVSQNPRHKITKRGQNVTFRCDPISEHNRLYWYRQTLGQGPEFLTYFQNEAQLEKSRLLSDRFSAERPKGSFSTLEIQRTEQGDSAMYLCASSLGPDRRGQPQHFGDGTRLSIL.

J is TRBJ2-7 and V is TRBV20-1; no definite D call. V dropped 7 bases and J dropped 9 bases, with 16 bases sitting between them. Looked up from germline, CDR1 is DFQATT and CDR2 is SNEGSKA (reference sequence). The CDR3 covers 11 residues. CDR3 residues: CSVRPSERQYF. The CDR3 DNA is TGCAGTGTACGACCCTCCGAGCGGCAGTACTTC.

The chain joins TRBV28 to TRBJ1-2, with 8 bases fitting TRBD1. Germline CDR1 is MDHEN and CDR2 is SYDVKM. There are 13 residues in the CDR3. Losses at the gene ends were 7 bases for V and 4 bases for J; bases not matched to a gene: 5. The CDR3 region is CASNLQGAYGYTF. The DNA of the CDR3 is TGTGCCAGCAATCTCCAGGGGGCCTATGGCTACACCTTC.